A single sample is the source of the 14 T cell receptor beta chains below, sequenced in a study of blood T cells in healthy people across ages. Sample-barcoded 5' priming and a J-beta primer mix drove a second PCR of 7 to 11 cycles. Each CDR3 protein is one row after TCRdb ran MiXCR on the 5' RACE reads. The sample includes 1.5 million to 2 million distinct CDR3 sequences, around 42% of them seen just once. Sequencing was performed on blood. These receptor sequences come from a human donor in good health.

The table lists this clonotype with a few counts. The genes are TRBV9 and TRBJ2-1; D remains unclear. The CDR3 loop spans 14 amino acids. Germline V gives CDR1 SGDLS, CDR2 YYNGEE. V lost 0 bases to trimming and J lost 2 bases, with 6 bases between them. CDR3 protein: CASSVEATYNEQFF. In DNA form, the CDR3 reads TGTGCCAGCAGCGTAGAGGCTACCTACAATGAGCAGTTCTTC. Using reference TRBV9 and TRBJ2-1 for the parts outside the CDR3, the full variable domain is DSGVTQTPKHLITATGQRVTLRCSPRSGDLSVYWYQQSLDQGLQFLIQYYNGEERAKGNILERFSAQQFPDLHSELNLSSLELGDSALYFCASSVEATYNEQFFGPGTRLTVL.

This sequence joins TRBV6-2 or TRBV6-3 and TRBJ1-2; D remains ambiguous. Germline loops: CDR1 MNHEY, CDR2 SVGEGT. CDR3 length: 11 amino acids. Trimming stripped 5 bases from V and 7 bases from J, with 8 bases between. CDR3: CASSVPRGYTF. The CDR3 DNA reads as TGTGCCAGCAGTGTCCCACGTGGCTACACCTTC.

This chain joins TRBV7-9 and TRBJ2-1; a weak D match, TRBD2 (6 bases). Trimming removed 4 bases at V and 2 bases at J, with 18 bases between. This CDR3 is built from 17 residues. CDR1 and CDR2 from the germline V gene are SEHNR and FQNEAQ (reference sequence). Here the CDR3 reads CASSSKPGTEAYNEQFF. CDR3 nucleotides: TGTGCCAGCAGCTCAAAACCCGGGACTGAAGCCTACAATGAGCAGTTCTTC.

The chain uses TRBV29-1 and TRBJ2-3, with 8 nucleotides matching TRBD1. After removal of 7 bases from V and 1 base from J, the junction contained 1 base not matched to a gene. Germline V lookup: CDR1 SQVTM, CDR2 ANQGSEA. The length of the CDR3 is 12 residues. CDR3 sequence reads: CSGGQGTDTQYF. CDR3 DNA: TGCAGCGGGGGACAGGGCACAGATACGCAGTATTTT.

This chain connects TRBV12-5 to TRBJ2-5; the D gene is possibly TRBD1 (6 bases). V was shortened by 5 bases and J by 1 base, with 17 bases between the two germline ends. The CDR3 spans 16 residues. Per the germline V gene, CDR1 is LGHNT and CDR2 is FRNRAP. The CDR3 loop reads CASGVGLQGPQETQYF. The CDR3 DNA reads TGTGCTAGTGGTGTGGGTCTACAGGGACCCCAAGAGACCCAGTACTTC.

This clonotype was counted once. Here the CDR3 DNA reads TGCAGTGCTAGTAATACAGGGGTCGGGATGAACACTGAAGCTTTCTTT. The encoded protein is CSASNTGVGMNTEAFF. The chain couples TRBV20-1 to TRBJ1-1; 7 bases fit TRBD1. Germline V gene data show CDR1 as DFQATT and CDR2 as SNEGSKA (reference sequence). The V and J ends lost 3 bases and 0 bases, in that order; junction bases with no gene match: 10. The CDR3 runs 16 residues.

The CDR3 region has the DNA TGTGCCAGCAGCTTAGGCCGGGGGGGTGGTGCTGAAGCTTTCTTT. Its translation is CASSLGRGGGAEAFF. The chain is built from TRBV13 and TRBJ1-1; weak D call: TRBD1 (5 bases). V was shortened by 0 bases and J by 6 bases, with 14 bases between the two germline ends. The CDR3 is made up of 15 amino acids. The V gene's germline CDR1 is PRHDT and CDR2 FYEKMQ (reference sequence).

This clonotype was observed a handful of times. V usage is TRBV28 and J usage is TRBJ2-7, with unresolved D. Trimming removed 5 bases from V and 2 bases from J, with 16 bases in between. The length of the CDR3 is 15 residues. Germline V lookup: CDR1 MDHEN, CDR2 SYDVKM. CDR3 amino acids: CASSLSGGPAYEQYF. The CDR3 nucleotides read TGTGCCAGCAGTCTAAGTGGTGGTCCAGCCTACGAGCAGTACTTC.

This clonotype was seen a few times. The J gene is TRBJ2-3, the V gene TRBV4-3; TRBD2 matches 9 bases. V shed 0 bases and J 2 bases; nucleotides not matched to a gene: 6. The germline V gene encodes CDR1 LGHNA and CDR2 YSLEER. The CDR3 sequence is 17 residues long. The CDR3 DNA reads TGCGCCAGCAGCCAAGACCTAGCGGGGCTCTCCACAGATACGCAGTATTTT. It is translated as CASSQDLAGLSTDTQYF.

This clonotype came up a few times. J is TRBJ2-5 and V is TRBV28; TRBD1 agrees at 9 bases. Near its end, the DNA agrees better with TRBJ2-7, so the J call may be wrong. Per germline, CDR1 MDHEN and CDR2 SYDVKM. The CDR3 is 14 residues long. CDR3 in amino acids: CASSPGTGWDEQYF. The CDR3 region has the DNA TGTGCCAGCAGTCCAGGGACAGGGTGGGACGAGCAGTACTTC.

In this sample, this clonotype turned up once. The rearrangement joins TRBV5-1 to TRBJ2-3, with 7 bases that match TRBD1. Trimming at V came to 4 bases and at J to 4 bases, leaving 12 bases not matched to a gene. CDR1 and CDR2 (germline): SGHRS, YFSETQ. This CDR3 contains 16 residues. The CDR3 spells CASSRTTGMEADTQYF. DNA of the CDR3: TGCGCCAGCAGCAGAACGACAGGGATGGAGGCAGATACGCAGTATTTT. The full variable domain, completed using reference TRBV5-1 and TRBJ2-3, is KAGVTQTPRYLIKTRGQQVTLSCSPISGHRSVSWYQQTPGQGLQFLFEYFSETQRNKGNFPGRFSGRQFSNSRSEMNVSTLELGDSALYLCASSRTTGMEADTQYFGPGTRLTVL.

This clonotype was recorded a few times. The chain uses TRBV11-1 and TRBJ2-5; 8 bases are shared with TRBD1. Germline CDR1 reads SGHAT; CDR2 reads FQDESV (reference sequence). The CDR3 runs to 14 residues. Unmatched junction bases numbered 7, after V lost 4 bases and J lost 6 bases. CDR3 sequence: CASSYAGQGKTQYF. In DNA form, the CDR3 reads TGTGCCAGCAGCTACGCAGGACAGGGAAAGACCCAGTACTTC.

This clonotype was seen many times. This chain links TRBV20-1 with TRBJ2-5; 9 bases align to TRBD1. The length of the CDR3 is 17 residues. Germline V gene lookup returns CDR1 DFQATT and CDR2 SNEGSKA (reference sequence). J lost 4 bases, V lost 5 bases, and 17 bases had no gene match. The CDR3 spells CSAPPPVGQGSRETQYF. DNA for the CDR3: TGCAGTGCTCCCCCACCGGTGGGACAGGGTAGTCGAGAGACCCAGTACTTC.

This clonotype was seen at least ten times. J is TRBJ2-5 and V is TRBV7-2; D possibly corresponds to TRBD2 (6 bases). The CDR3 extends over 14 amino acids. Trimming took off 6 bases at V and 4 bases at J, with 15 bases between the two ends. Germline V gives CDR1 SGHTA, CDR2 FQGNSA. CDR3 sequence (DNA): TGTGCCAGCAGTCTAGTCGGGGGACGAGAGACCCAGTACTTC. It translates to CASSLVGGRETQYF.